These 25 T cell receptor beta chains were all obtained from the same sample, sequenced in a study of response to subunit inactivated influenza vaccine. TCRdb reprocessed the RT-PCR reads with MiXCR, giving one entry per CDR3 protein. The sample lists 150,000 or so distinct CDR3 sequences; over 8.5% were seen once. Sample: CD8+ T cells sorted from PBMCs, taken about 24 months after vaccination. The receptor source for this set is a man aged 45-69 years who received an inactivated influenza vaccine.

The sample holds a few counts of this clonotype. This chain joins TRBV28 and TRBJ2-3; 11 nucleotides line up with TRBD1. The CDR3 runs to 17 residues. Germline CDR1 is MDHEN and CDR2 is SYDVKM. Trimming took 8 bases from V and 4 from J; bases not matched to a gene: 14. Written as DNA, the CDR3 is TGTGCCAGCCGGGTCCCGGGACAGGGGGATCTAGCAGATACGCAGTATTTT. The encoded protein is CASRVPGQGDLADTQYF.

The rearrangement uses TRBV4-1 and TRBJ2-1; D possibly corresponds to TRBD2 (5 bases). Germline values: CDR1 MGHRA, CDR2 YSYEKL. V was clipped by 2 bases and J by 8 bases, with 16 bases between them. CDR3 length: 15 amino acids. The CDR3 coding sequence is TGCGCCAGCAGCCAATATTCTGATACGGGGTATGAGCAGTTCTTC. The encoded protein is CASSQYSDTGYEQFF.

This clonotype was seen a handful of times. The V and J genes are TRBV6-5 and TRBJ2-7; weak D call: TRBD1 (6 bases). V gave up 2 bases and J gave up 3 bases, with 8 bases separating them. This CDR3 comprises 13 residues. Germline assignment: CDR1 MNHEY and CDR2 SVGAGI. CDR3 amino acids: CASSYRTDYEQYF. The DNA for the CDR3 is TGTGCCAGCAGTTACAGGACAGACTACGAGCAGTACTTC.

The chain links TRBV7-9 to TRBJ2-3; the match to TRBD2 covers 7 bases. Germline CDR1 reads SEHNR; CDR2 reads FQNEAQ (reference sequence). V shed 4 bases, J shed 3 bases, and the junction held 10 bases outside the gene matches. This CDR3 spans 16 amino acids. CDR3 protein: CASSSVGGRGTDTQYF. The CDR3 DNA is TGTGCCAGCAGCTCCGTGGGTGGGCGGGGGACAGATACGCAGTATTTT.

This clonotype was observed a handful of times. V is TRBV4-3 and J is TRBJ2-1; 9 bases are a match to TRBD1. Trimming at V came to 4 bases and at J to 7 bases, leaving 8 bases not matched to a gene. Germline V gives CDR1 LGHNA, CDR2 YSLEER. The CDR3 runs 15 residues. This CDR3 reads CASSPNRGLLNEQFF. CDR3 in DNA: TGCGCCAGCAGCCCGAACAGGGGGCTGTTGAATGAGCAGTTCTTC.

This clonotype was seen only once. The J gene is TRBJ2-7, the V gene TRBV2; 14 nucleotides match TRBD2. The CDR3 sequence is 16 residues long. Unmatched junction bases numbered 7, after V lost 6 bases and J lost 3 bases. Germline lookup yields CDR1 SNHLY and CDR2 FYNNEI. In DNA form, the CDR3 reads TGTGCCAGCAGGGGGGGTGGGACTAGCGGGAGCTACGAGCAGTACTTC. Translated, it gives CASRGGGTSGSYEQYF. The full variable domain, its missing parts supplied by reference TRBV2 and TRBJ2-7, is EPEVTQTPSHQVTQMGQEVILRCVPISNHLYFYWYRQILGQKVEFLVSFYNNEISEKSEIFDDQFSVERPDGSNFTLKIRSTKLEDSAMYFCASRGGGTSGSYEQYFGPGTRLTVT.

DNA for the CDR3: TGTGCCAGCAGTTACTCGATGGGGTGGAATGAGCAGTTCTTC. It codes for CASSYSMGWNEQFF. The chain has TRBV6-5 and TRBJ2-1; D is uncertain. V shed 0 bases and J shed 7 bases, with 10 bases lying between them. The V gene's germline CDR1 is MNHEY and CDR2 SVGAGI. This CDR3 has 14 amino acids.

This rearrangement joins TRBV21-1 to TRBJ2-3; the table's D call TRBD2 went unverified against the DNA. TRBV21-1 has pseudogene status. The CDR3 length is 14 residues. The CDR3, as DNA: TGTGCCAGCAGCGGCGGAGGGTTTTCTAATACGCAGTATTTT. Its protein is CASSGGGFSNTQYF.

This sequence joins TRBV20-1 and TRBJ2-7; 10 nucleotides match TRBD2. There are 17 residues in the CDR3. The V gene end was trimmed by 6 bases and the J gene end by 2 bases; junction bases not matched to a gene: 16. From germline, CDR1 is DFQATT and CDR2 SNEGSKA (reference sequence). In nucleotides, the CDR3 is TGCAGTGCCGGACCTGGGACTAGCGAATCTTCCCCCTACGAGCAGTACTTC. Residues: CSAGPGTSESSPYEQYF.

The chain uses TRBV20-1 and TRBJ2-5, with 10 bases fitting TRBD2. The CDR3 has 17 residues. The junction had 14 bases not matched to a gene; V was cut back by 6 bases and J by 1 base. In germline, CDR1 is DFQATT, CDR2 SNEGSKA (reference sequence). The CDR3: CSAPGRTSGQSQETQYF. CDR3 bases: TGCAGTGCCCCCGGGCGGACTAGCGGACAGTCCCAAGAGACCCAGTACTTC.

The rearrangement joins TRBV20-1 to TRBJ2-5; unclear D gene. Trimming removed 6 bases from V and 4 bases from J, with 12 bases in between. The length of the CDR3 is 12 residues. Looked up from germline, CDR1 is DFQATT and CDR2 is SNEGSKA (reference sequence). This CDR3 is CSARGQAETQYF. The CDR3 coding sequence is TGCAGTGCGCGCGGTCAAGCAGAGACCCAGTACTTC.

The DNA for the CDR3 is TGTGCCAGCAGCAAAGGAGAGGACAGGGTTAGCAATCAGCCCCAGCATTTT. The encoded protein is CASSKGEDRVSNQPQHF. This chain joins TRBV21-1 and TRBJ1-5; the table assigns TRBD1, which was not confirmed against the DNA. TRBV21-1 is a pseudogene segment. CDR3 length equals 17 residues.

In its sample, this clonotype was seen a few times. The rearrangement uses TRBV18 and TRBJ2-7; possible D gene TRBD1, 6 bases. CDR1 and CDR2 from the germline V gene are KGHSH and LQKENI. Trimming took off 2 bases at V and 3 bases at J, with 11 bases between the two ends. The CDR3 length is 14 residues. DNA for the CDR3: TGTGCCAGCTCACCATACCAGGGGAGCTACGAGCAGTACTTC. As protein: CASSPYQGSYEQYF.

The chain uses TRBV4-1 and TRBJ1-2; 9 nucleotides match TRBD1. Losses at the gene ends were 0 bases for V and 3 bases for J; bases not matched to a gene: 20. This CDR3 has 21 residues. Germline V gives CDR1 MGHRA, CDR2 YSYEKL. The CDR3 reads CASSQELGRGQGEFRDYGYTF. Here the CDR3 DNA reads TGCGCCAGCAGCCAAGAATTGGGTCGGGGACAGGGCGAATTTCGGGACTATGGCTACACCTTC.

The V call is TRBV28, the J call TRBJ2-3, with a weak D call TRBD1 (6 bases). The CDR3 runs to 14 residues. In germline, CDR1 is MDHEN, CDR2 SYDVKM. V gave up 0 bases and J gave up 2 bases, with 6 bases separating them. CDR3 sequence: CASSLWGATDTQYF. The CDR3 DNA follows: TGTGCCAGCAGTTTATGGGGGGCCACAGATACGCAGTATTTT. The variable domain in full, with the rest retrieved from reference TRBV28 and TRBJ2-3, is DVKVTQSSRYLVKRTGEKVFLECVQDMDHENMFWYRQDPGLGLRLIYFSYDVKMKEKGDIPEGYSVSREKKERFSLILESASTNQTSMYLCASSLWGATDTQYFGPGTRLTVL.

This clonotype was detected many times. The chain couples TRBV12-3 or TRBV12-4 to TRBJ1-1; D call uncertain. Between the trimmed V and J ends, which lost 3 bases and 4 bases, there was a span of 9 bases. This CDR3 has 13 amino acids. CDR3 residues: CASSFQKGTEAFF. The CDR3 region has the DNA TGTGCCAGCAGTTTTCAAAAGGGCACTGAAGCTTTCTTT.

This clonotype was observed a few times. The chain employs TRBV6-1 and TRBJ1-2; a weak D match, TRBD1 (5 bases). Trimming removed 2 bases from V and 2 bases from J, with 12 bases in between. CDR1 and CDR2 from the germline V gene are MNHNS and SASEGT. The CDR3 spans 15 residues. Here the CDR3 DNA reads TGTGCCAGCAGTGAACGCCCGGGACGGAACTATGGCTACACCTTC. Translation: CASSERPGRNYGYTF.

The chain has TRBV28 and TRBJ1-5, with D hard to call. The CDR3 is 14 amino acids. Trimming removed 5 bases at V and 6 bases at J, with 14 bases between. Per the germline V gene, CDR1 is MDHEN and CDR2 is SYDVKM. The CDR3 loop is CASSPVGPTQPQHF. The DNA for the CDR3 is TGTGCCAGCAGTCCTGTTGGCCCCACTCAGCCCCAGCATTTT.

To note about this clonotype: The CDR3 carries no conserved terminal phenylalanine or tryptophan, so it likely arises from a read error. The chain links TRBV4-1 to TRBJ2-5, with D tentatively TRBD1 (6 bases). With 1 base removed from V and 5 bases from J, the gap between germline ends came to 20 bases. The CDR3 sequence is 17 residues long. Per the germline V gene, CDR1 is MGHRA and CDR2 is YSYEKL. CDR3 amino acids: CASSQAAYGQFPETQYL. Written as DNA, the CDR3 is TGCGCCAGCAGCCAAGCAGCATATGGACAGTTCCCGGAGACCCAGTACCTC.

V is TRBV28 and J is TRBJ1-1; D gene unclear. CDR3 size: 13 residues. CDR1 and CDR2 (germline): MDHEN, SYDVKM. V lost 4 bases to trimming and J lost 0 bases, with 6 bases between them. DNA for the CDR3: TGTGCCAGCAGTTCCATGATGAACACTGAAGCTTTCTTT. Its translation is CASSSMMNTEAFF. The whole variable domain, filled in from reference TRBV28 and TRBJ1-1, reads DVKVTQSSRYLVKRTGEKVFLECVQDMDHENMFWYRQDPGLGLRLIYFSYDVKMKEKGDIPEGYSVSREKKERFSLILESASTNQTSMYLCASSSMMNTEAFFGQGTRLTVV.

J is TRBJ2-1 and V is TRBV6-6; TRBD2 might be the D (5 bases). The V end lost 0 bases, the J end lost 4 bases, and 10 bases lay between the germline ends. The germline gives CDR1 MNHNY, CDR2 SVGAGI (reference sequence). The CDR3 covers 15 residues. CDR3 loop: CASSYSTTAYNEQFF. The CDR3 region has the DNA TGTGCCAGCAGTTACTCGACTACAGCTTACAATGAGCAGTTCTTC.

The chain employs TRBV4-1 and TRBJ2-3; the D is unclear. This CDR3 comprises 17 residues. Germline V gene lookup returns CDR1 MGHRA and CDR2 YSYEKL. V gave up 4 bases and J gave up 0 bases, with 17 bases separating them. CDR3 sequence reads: CASSPSWADRSTDTQYF. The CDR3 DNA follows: TGCGCCAGCAGCCCAAGCTGGGCAGATCGAAGCACAGATACGCAGTATTTT.

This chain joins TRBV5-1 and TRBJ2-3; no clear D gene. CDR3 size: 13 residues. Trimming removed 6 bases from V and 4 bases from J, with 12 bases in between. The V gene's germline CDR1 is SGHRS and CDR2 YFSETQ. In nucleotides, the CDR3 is TGCGCCAGCAAAATAAAAGTCGCAGATACGCAGTATTTT. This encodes CASKIKVADTQYF.

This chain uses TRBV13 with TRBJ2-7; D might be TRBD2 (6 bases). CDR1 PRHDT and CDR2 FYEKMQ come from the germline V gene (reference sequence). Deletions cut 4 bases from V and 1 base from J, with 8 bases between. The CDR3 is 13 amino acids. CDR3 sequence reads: CASSYGTSYEQYF. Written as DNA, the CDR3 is TGTGCCAGCAGCTACGGGACTTCCTACGAGCAGTACTTC.

CDR3 coding DNA: TGTGCCAGCAGCGTAGGTGGGGGGCGGAGCACAGATACGCAGTATTTT. This codes for CASSVGGGRSTDTQYF. The chain recombines TRBV9 with TRBJ2-3; tentatively, D is TRBD1 or TRBD2 (6 bases each). Germline V gene data show CDR1 as SGDLS and CDR2 as YYNGEE. CDR3 length equals 16 residues. The V end was cut by 0 bases, the J end by 0 bases, with 11 bases between.